The 8 T cell receptor beta chains presented below share a single source sample, sequenced in a study of shared clonotypes between healthy human individuals. The assay was immunoSEQ multiplex PCR, and TCRdb's table has in-frame clones only and misses some. The sample includes approximately 1.5 million clones, 98% to 99% of them seen just once. Sample: naive CD4+ T cells sorted from blood. Subset here: CD45RA+ positively selected. All receptors come from a man younger than 40 in good health.

As concerns this clone: Its ends do not fully match the called genes, so a read error is possible. The chain recombines TRBV5-6 with TRBJ2-5, with 8 positions matching TRBD1. The CDR3 length is 13 residues. Germline lookup yields CDR1 SGHDT and CDR2 YYEEEE. For the CDR3, the DNA is TGTGCCAGCAGCTTGAAGGGAGAGGACAGGGTCAACTTC. This encodes CASSLKGEDRVNF.

This chain uses TRBV5-1 with TRBJ2-4, with D tentatively TRBD1 or TRBD2 (5 bases each). CDR1 and CDR2 (germline): SGHRS, YFSETQ. The CDR3 loop spans 16 amino acids. Trimming removed 0 bases at V and 3 bases at J, with 13 bases between. DNA of the CDR3: TGCGCCAGCAGCTTGGCTGGGACCTTGGTCAAAAACATTCAGTACTTC. Its translation is CASSLAGTLVKNIQYF.

The chain carries TRBV5-1 and TRBJ2-3; 8 bases agree with TRBD2. Trimming cost V 2 bases and J 4 bases; bases outside gene matches: 6. The CDR3 loop spans 15 amino acids. From germline, CDR1 is SGHRS and CDR2 YFSETQ. In DNA form, the CDR3 reads TGCGCCAGCAGCTTTGACAGCGGGAGCGCAGATACGCAGTATTTT. It translates to CASSFDSGSADTQYF.

This clone was seen only once. The chain has TRBV4-3 and TRBJ1-4, with D hard to call. V lost 0 bases to trimming and J lost 0 bases, with 8 bases between them. Per germline, CDR1 LGHNA and CDR2 YSLEER. The CDR3 sequence is 16 residues long. As DNA, the CDR3 is TGCGCCAGCAGCCAAGACCCGAGGGCAACTAATGAAAAACTGTTTTTT. Protein product: CASSQDPRATNEKLFF.

V gene TRBV5-1 combines with J gene TRBJ2-7, with 13 bases identical to TRBD2. Trimming cost V 4 bases and J 3 bases; bases outside gene matches: 4. The length of the CDR3 is 15 residues. The germline CDR1 and CDR2 sequences are SGHRS and YFSETQ. As DNA, the CDR3 is TGCGCCAGCAGCAAAGGGACTAGCGGGGTCTACGAGCAGTACTTC. Translated: CASSKGTSGVYEQYF.

The CDR3 reads CASRPARTLETQYF. CDR3 bases: TGTGCCAGTCGCCCTGCCAGGACCCTGGAGACCCAGTACTTC. The chain links TRBV6-5 to TRBJ2-5; D gene ambiguous. CDR1 and CDR2 from the germline V gene are MNHEY and SVGAGI. The CDR3 covers 14 residues. The ends were cut back, 9 bases at V and 5 bases at J, with 19 bases in the middle.

Details on this clone: The sample carries other DNA sequences with the same CDR3. This chain connects TRBV18 to TRBJ2-5; D gene ambiguous. CDR1 KGHSH and CDR2 LQKENI come from the germline V gene. The V gene lost 3 bases and the J gene lost 2 bases, with 7 bases spanning the gap. The CDR3 is 13 residues long. CDR3 residues: CASSPAGQETQYF. CDR3 DNA sequence: TGTGCCAGCTCACCGGCAGGACAAGAGACCCAGTACTTC.

The chain joins TRBV7-8 to TRBJ1-3, with a tentative D call TRBD1 (6 bases). Trimming removed 5 bases at V and 2 bases at J, with 13 bases between. CDR3 length: 15 amino acids. Germline-derived CDR1 and CDR2 are SGHVS and FQNEAQ. The CDR3 is CASSPRDMAGNTIYF. Here the CDR3 DNA reads TGTGCCAGCAGCCCAAGGGACATGGCTGGAAACACCATATATTTT.